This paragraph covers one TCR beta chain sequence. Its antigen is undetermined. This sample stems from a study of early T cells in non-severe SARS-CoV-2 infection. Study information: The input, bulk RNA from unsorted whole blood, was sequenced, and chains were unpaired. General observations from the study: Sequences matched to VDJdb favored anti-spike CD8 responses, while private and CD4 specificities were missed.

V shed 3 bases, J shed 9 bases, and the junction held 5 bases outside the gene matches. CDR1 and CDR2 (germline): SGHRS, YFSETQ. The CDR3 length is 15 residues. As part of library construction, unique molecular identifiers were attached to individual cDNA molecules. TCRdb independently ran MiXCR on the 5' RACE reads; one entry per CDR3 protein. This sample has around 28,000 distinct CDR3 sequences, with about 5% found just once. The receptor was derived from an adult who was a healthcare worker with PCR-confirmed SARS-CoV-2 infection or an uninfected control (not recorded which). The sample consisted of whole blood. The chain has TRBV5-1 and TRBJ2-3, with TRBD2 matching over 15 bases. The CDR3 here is CASSSGLAGGQTQYF. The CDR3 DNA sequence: TGCGCCAGCAGCTCTGGACTAGCGGGGGGGCAGACGCAGTATTTT.